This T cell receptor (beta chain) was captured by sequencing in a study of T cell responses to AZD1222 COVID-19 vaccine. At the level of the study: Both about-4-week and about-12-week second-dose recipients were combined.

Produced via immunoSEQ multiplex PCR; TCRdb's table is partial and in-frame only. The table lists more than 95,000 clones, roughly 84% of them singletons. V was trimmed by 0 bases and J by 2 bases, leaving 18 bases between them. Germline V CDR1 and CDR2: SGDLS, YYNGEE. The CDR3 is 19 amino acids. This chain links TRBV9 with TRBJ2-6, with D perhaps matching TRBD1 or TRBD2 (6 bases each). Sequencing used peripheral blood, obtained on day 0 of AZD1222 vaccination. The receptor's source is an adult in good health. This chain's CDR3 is CASSVAGAGRRTGANVLTF. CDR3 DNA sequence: TGTGCCAGCAGCGTAGCGGGGGCAGGTCGTAGAACTGGGGCCAACGTCCTGACTTTC.